The source of this T cell receptor (beta chain) is a study of CD8 T cells in Susac syndrome. V lost 4 bases and J lost 0, with 10 bases in between. Germline V lookup: CDR1 SQVTM, CDR2 ANQGSEA. The CDR3 has 14 amino acids. RNA totalling roughly 0.45 to 1 ug underwent reverse transcription with random hexamers. Multiplex immunoSEQ PCR targeted 54 Vbeta and 13 Jbeta TCR beta segments. A single record per CDR3 protein comes from TCRdb applying MiXCR to the immunoSEQ multiplex PCR reads. The table lists roughly 150,000 distinct CDR3 sequences, around 95% of them singletons. The chain recombines TRBV29-1 with TRBJ1-3; D is undetermined. Sequencing used CD4+ T cells from PBMCs. The TCR was taken from a human donor with Susac syndrome. The CDR3 region has the DNA TGCAGCGTTGGCGGCGGATACTCTGGAAACACCATATATTTT. Translated: CSVGGGYSGNTIYF.